This TCR beta chain was recorded in a study of shared clonotypes between healthy human individuals. Details on this clone: As yet, its antigen is unknown.

Replicate sorted-subset PCRs were loaded with around 200 ng DNA, about 30,000 T cell genomes. TCRdb keeps only in-frame clones here, not all; method: immunoSEQ multiplex PCR. The repertoire holds some 2,400,000 clones, with approximately 94% as singletons. Study results and caveats: Few donors restricted represented genetic and exposure-history diversity. In a few donors, around 5% of naive CD4 clonotypes appeared in common. Rarefaction curves obtained for sorted subsets showed sequencing incomplete despite large depth.

J lost 1 base, V lost 6 bases, and 3 bases had no gene match. The CDR3 totals 14 residues. From germline, CDR1 is MNHNS and CDR2 SASEGT. The chain combines TRBV6-1 with TRBJ2-5, with 9 bases aligning to TRBD1. This TCR came from a man younger than 30 in good health. Sequenced sample: naive CD4+ T cells sorted from blood. Subset denoted: CD45RA+ positively selected. CDR3 amino acids: CASSPTGGQETQYF. The CDR3 bases are TGTGCCAGCAGCCCGACAGGGGGCCAAGAGACCCAGTACTTC.